These 22 T cell receptor beta chains were all obtained from the same sample, sequenced in a study of T cells after yellow fever vaccination. TCRdb re-derived calls from the 5' RACE reads in MiXCR, one entry per CDR3 protein. The data show under 700,000 distinct CDR3 sequences, roughly a sixth seen once. Here the sequenced sample was PBMCs, taken about 5 days after the first yellow fever vaccination. These receptors all come from a man aged 18 to 29 who received the YFV17D yellow fever vaccine.

A few counts support this clonotype. This chain connects TRBV11-2 to TRBJ1-1, with 8 bases lining up with TRBD1. CDR1 and CDR2 from the germline V gene are SGHAT and FQNNGV. The CDR3 runs to 13 residues. The junction had 5 bases not matched to a gene; V was cut back by 5 bases and J by 6 bases. The CDR3 protein is CASSDRGEAEAFF. The DNA of the CDR3 is TGTGCCAGCAGCGACAGGGGCGAAGCTGAAGCTTTCTTT.

The sample holds a few counts of this clonotype. The CDR3 DNA sequence: TGTGCCAGCAGCCGAACTGCGGGGGGACTTCCGGACACGCAGTATTTT. It specifies CASSRTAGGLPDTQYF. The rearrangement uses TRBV14 and TRBJ2-3; 8 bases align to TRBD2. Germline V gene lookup returns CDR1 SGHDN and CDR2 FVKESK. CDR3 size: 16 residues. Unmatched junction bases numbered 15, after V lost 4 bases and J lost 9 bases.

In this sample, this clonotype turned up many times. The rearrangement links TRBV15 to TRBJ2-1; D perhaps matches TRBD1 (6 bases). The CDR3 spans 19 residues. Germline lookup yields CDR1 LNHNV and CDR2 YYDKDF (reference sequence). Between the trimmed V and J ends, which lost 2 bases and 0 bases, there was a span of 20 bases. As DNA, the CDR3 is TGTGCCACCAGCAGATTCCGCGAACTGGGACAAAACTCCTACAATGAGCAGTTCTTC. Its protein is CATSRFRELGQNSYNEQFF.

CDR3 region: CSVVGTSVYEQFF. The CDR3 DNA reads TGCAGCGTTGTGGGGACTAGCGTGTATGAGCAGTTCTTC. The V gene is TRBV29-1, the J gene TRBJ2-1; 10 positions agree with TRBD2. The CDR3 has 13 residues. V trimming: 4 bases; J trimming: 8 bases; junction bases outside the gene matches: 5. Looked up from germline, CDR1 is SQVTM and CDR2 is ANQGSEA.

In its sample, this clonotype was seen a few times. The V and J genes are TRBV5-6 and TRBJ1-2, with 7 bases identical to TRBD1. From germline, CDR1 is SGHDT and CDR2 YYEEEE. This CDR3 spans 14 amino acids. V trimming: 2 bases; J trimming: 7 bases; junction bases outside the gene matches: 8. The CDR3 protein is CASSLGGQTIGYTF. The CDR3 nucleotides are TGTGCCAGCAGCTTAGGGGGACAGACTATTGGCTACACCTTC.

This clonotype showed up just a few times. J is TRBJ1-2 and V is TRBV27, with 8 nucleotides matching TRBD1. This CDR3 spans 16 amino acids. Germline V gives CDR1 MNHEY, CDR2 SMNVEV (reference sequence). With V trimmed by 4 bases and J by 8 bases, 15 bases remained unmatched. CDR3 region: CASSSYIGQGLGGYTF. The CDR3 DNA follows: TGTGCCAGCAGTTCCTACATCGGACAGGGATTGGGGGGCTACACCTTC.

The chain recombines TRBV24-1 with TRBJ2-5; 8 nucleotides line up with TRBD1. Germline values: CDR1 KGHDR, CDR2 SFDVKD. There are 13 residues in the CDR3. V lost 12 bases, J lost 2 bases, and 7 bases stayed unmatched. The CDR3 nucleotides are TGTGCCGCCTCGACAGGGGATCAAGAGACCCAGTACTTC. It yields the protein CAASTGDQETQYF.

This clonotype was detected a few times. The chain carries TRBV6-2 or TRBV6-3 and TRBJ2-3, with a possible D match to TRBD2 (6 bases). CDR3 length: 18 residues. Germline V gene sequence: CDR1 MNHEY, CDR2 SVGEGT. V lost 2 bases and J lost 2, with 20 bases in between. The CDR3 DNA is TGTGCCAGCAGTTACATTAGCGGCCTGGGGCGGTTCACAGATACGCAGTATTTT. Its translation is CASSYISGLGRFTDTQYF.

This clonotype was seen ten or more times. The rearrangement joins TRBV24-1 to TRBJ2-2; the D gene is possibly TRBD1 (6 bases). Germline CDR1 KGHDR, CDR2 SFDVKD. Trimming removed 9 bases at V and 6 bases at J, with 10 bases between. CDR3 length: 12 amino acids. CDR3 sequence reads: CATEGDSGELFF. The CDR3 region has the DNA TGTGCCACCGAGGGGGATTCCGGGGAGCTGTTTTTT.

In its sample, this clonotype was seen a few times. This rearrangement joins TRBV3-1 to TRBJ2-3; 7 bases are a match to TRBD1. CDR3 size: 16 residues. CDR1 and CDR2 (germline): LGHDT, YNNKEL (reference sequence). V was clipped by 5 bases and J by 2 bases; unmatched bases: 10. This chain's CDR3 is CASSDLQTGATDTQYF. The CDR3 DNA reads as TGTGCCAGCAGCGATTTACAAACAGGGGCCACAGATACGCAGTATTTT.

Only a few counts were recorded for this clonotype. The rearrangement joins TRBV15 to TRBJ1-1, with no clear D. The V gene lost 9 bases and the J gene lost 1 base, with 15 bases spanning the gap. Germline V lookup: CDR1 LNHNV, CDR2 YYDKDF (reference sequence). The CDR3 spans 14 residues. For the CDR3, the DNA is TGTGCCACAAACTACGGGTTGGGGAACACTGAAGCTTTCTTT. As protein: CATNYGLGNTEAFF.

This clonotype appeared many times. The rearrangement joins TRBV20-1 to TRBJ2-3; 14 bases fit TRBD2. Trimming took 5 bases from V and 2 from J; bases not matched to a gene: 9. This CDR3 spans 17 amino acids. Germline CDR1 reads DFQATT; CDR2 reads SNEGSKA (reference sequence). As DNA, the CDR3 is TGCAGTGCTGAACCGGGACTAGCGGGGGCCCTCACAGATACGCAGTATTTT. This sequence encodes CSAEPGLAGALTDTQYF.

This clonotype was found a few times. The chain is built from TRBV28 and TRBJ2-4; D unresolved. The CDR3 consists of 16 residues. Trimming removed 2 bases at V and 0 bases at J, with 11 bases between. The germline CDR1 and CDR2 sequences are MDHEN and SYDVKM. The CDR3 is CASSLPRVEAKNIQYF. CDR3 coding DNA: TGTGCCAGCAGTTTACCCCGGGTAGAAGCCAAAAACATTCAGTACTTC. The full variable domain, with the rest looked up from reference TRBV28 and TRBJ2-4, is DVKVTQSSRYLVKRTGEKVFLECVQDMDHENMFWYRQDPGLGLRLIYFSYDVKMKEKGDIPEGYSVSREKKERFSLILESASTNQTSMYLCASSLPRVEAKNIQYFGAGTRLSVL.

This clonotype has at least ten counts. The CDR3 nucleotides are TGTGCCAGCAGTTGTCGGGCCCGGAGTGGGTACGTC. This encodes CASSCRARSGYV. This chain uses TRBV28 with TRBJ2-7, with D uncertain. The CDR3 contains 12 residues. CDR1 is MDHEN, CDR2 SYDVKM, per germline. The V end was cut by 4 bases, the J end by 12 bases, with 16 bases between.

The rearrangement links TRBV20-1 to TRBJ2-6; D is unclear. This CDR3 is 14 amino acids long. Germline loops: CDR1 DFQATT, CDR2 SNEGSKA (reference sequence). Trimming took 1 base from V and 6 from J, leaving 10 bases between them. The CDR3 spells CSARGAPAANVLTF. The CDR3 nucleotides are TGCAGTGCTAGAGGGGCTCCTGCGGCCAACGTCCTGACTTTC.

The V and J genes are TRBV2 and TRBJ1-1, with D possibly being TRBD1 (5 bases). Trimming removed 1 base at V and 8 bases at J, with 5 bases between. The CDR3 contains 11 residues. Germline-derived CDR1 and CDR2 are SNHLY and FYNNEI. The CDR3, as DNA: TGTGCCAGCAGTGAAGACAGGGAAGCTTTCTTT. This gives the protein CASSEDREAFF.

The chain combines TRBV27 with TRBJ2-5; D is possibly TRBD1 or TRBD2 (5 bases each). The V and J ends lost 5 bases and 5 bases respectively, with 15 bases between them. The CDR3 is made up of 14 amino acids. CDR1 MNHEY and CDR2 SMNVEV come from the germline V gene (reference sequence). The chain's CDR3 is CASSGSWGGETQYF. The CDR3 DNA follows: TGTGCCAGCAGTGGGTCCTGGGGCGGGGAGACCCAGTACTTC.

This chain connects TRBV25-1 to TRBJ2-7, with D possibly being TRBD1 (6 bases). The germline gives CDR1 MGHDK, CDR2 SYGVNS. This CDR3 has 15 amino acids. V lost 5 bases and J lost 5, with 19 bases in between. For the CDR3, the DNA is TGTGCCAGCAGTCGAAACAGGGACGGCCACAACGAGCAGTACTTC. It encodes CASSRNRDGHNEQYF.

Comment on this clonotype: A read error may account for a junction end that differs from germline. This chain links TRBV7-7 with TRBJ2-2; 7 bases map to TRBD2. Germline lookup yields CDR1 SSHAT and CDR2 FNYEAQ (reference sequence). The CDR3 spans 15 residues. CDR3 DNA sequence: TGTGCTAGCAGCTTATCAGCGGGAAGCACCGGGGAGCTGTTTTTT. The encoded protein is CASSLSAGSTGELFF.

This clonotype was seen more than once but under ten times. This chain connects TRBV12-3 or TRBV12-4 to TRBJ2-5; weak D call: TRBD2 (6 bases). The ends were cut back, 5 bases at V and 0 bases at J, with 10 bases in the middle. The CDR3 consists of 14 residues. CDR3 sequence: CASSPWEDQETQYF. Written as DNA, the CDR3 is TGTGCCAGCAGTCCATGGGAGGACCAAGAGACCCAGTACTTC.

The genes are TRBV20-1 and TRBJ1-2; the D is unclear. V lost 0 bases, J lost 0 bases, and 8 bases lay in between. The CDR3 spans 14 residues. Germline values: CDR1 DFQATT, CDR2 SNEGSKA (reference sequence). CDR3 nucleotides: TGCAGTGCTAGAGAACTAGGGACTAACTATGGCTACACCTTC. It codes for CSARELGTNYGYTF.

The rearrangement joins TRBV4-3 to TRBJ1-4; maybe TRBD1 (6 bases). Germline V lookup: CDR1 LGHNA, CDR2 YSLEER. This CDR3 comprises 16 residues. The V gene lost 1 base and the J gene lost 7 bases, with 16 bases spanning the gap. Here the CDR3 reads CASSQGGARGREKLFF. CDR3 nucleotides: TGCGCCAGCAGCCAAGGAGGGGCCAGGGGACGTGAAAAACTGTTTTTT.